This T cell receptor (beta chain) stems from a study of regulatory T cells in long-lasting Graves disease. Whole-study context: Persistence in Graves' disease required over 5 years of antithyroid drugs plus positive TSH receptor antibodies.

The study's findings and limits: Patients with persistent disease showed a bias toward TRBV28, TRBJ1-2 and TRBJ2-5. Since the sample size was small, accuracy may have been reduced. The number of shared public clonotypes was higher in persistent patients (2,741) than new patients (roughly 970).

As regards this clonotype: Its antigen is not known.

Time point in this sample: persistent/refractory GD, antithyroid drugs over 5 years with positive TRAb. RNA from PBMCs was the source of the TCR library. CDR3 regions were amplified by Arm-PCR using iRepertoire HTBI primers to build TCR beta libraries. MiXCR, run by TCRdb on the multiplex PCR reads, gives a single entry per CDR3 protein. The sample shows 400,000 to 450,000 distinct CDR3 sequences, around a quarter of them seen only once. Trimming took 10 bases from V and 5 from J; bases not matched to a gene: 14. The length of the CDR3 is 14 residues. CDR1 is SEHNR and CDR2 is FQNEAQ in the germline V gene (reference sequence).

This TCR came from a female donor with Graves disease. The V gene is TRBV7-9, the J gene TRBJ2-7; TRBD2 matches at 7 bases. Sequencing was performed on peripheral blood mononuclear cells (PBMCs), taken when the disease was refractory, from a patient treated with antithyroid drugs. The CDR3 DNA is TGTGCCACCGGGGAGGGGTCAGCCCCCAACGAGCAGTACTTC. This gives the protein CATGEGSAPNEQYF. Full variable domain (rest looked up from reference TRBV7-9 and TRBJ2-7): DTGVSQNPRHKITKRGQNVTFRCDPISEHNRLYWYRQTLGQGPEFLTYFQNEAQLEKSRLLSDRFSAERPKGSFSTLEIQRTEQGDSAMYLCATGEGSAPNEQYFGPGTRLTVT.